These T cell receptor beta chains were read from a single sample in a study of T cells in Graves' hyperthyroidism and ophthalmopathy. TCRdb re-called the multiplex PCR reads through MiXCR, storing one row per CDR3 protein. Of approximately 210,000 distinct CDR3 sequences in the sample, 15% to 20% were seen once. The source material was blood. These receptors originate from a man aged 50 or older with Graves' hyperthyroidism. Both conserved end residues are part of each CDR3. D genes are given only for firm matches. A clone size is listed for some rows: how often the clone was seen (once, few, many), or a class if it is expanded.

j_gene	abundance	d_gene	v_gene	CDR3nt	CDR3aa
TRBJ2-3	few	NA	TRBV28	TGTGCCAGCAGTCCTGGGGGGCCGGGGGGAAAAAACACAGATACGCAGTATTTT	CASSPGGPGGKNTDTQYF
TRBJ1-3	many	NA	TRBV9	TGTGCCAGCAGCGTCCAGTCTGGAAACACCATATATTTT	CASSVQSGNTIYF
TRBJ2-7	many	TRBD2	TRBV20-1	TGCAGTGCTAGAGATCCTAGCGGTACCTACGAGCAGTACTTC	CSARDPSGTYEQYF
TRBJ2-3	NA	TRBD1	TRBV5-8	TGTGCCAGCAGCTTCGGGACAGGGGGAGGTGATACGCAGTATTTT	CASSFGTGGGDTQYF
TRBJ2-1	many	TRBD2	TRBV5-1	TGCGCCAGCAGCTTCGGGGGGAGGGGTAATAATGAGCAGTTCTTC	CASSFGGRGNNEQFF
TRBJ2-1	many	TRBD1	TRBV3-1	TGTGCCAGCAGCCAAGGGACAGGGGGCAATGAGCAGTTCTTC	CASSQGTGGNEQFF
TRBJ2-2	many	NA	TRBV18	TGTGCCAGCTCACCAAGGGAAGGCGCTTTCACCGGGGAGCTGTTTTTT	CASSPREGAFTGELFF
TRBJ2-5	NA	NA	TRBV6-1	TGTGCCAGCAGTGAAGGAGGCGGGCAAGAGACCCAGTACTTC	CASSEGGGQETQYF
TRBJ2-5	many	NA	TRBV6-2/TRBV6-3	TGTGCCAGCAGTCCTCGGACTGAGGAGACCCAGTACTTC	CASSPRTEETQYF
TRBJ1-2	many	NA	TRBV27	TGTGCCAGCAGTCTGAATTCAGGGGACCATGGCTACACCTTC	CASSLNSGDHGYTF
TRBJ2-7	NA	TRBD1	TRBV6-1	TGTGCCAGCAGTGACAGGACAGGGCCGTCCTACGAGCAGTACTTC	CASSDRTGPSYEQYF
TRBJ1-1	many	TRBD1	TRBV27	TGTGCCAGCAGTTTAAGGGGGCCGAACACTGAAGCTTTCTTT	CASSLRGPNTEAFF
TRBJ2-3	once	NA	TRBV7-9	TGTGCCAGCAGCCCTTTCCGATCGGCTAGCACAGATACGCAGTATTTT	CASSPFRSASTDTQYF
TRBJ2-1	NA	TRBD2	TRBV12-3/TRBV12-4	TGTGCCAGCAGTTTGACGCTAGCGGGAGTGCCTAATGAGCAGTTCTTC	CASSLTLAGVPNEQFF
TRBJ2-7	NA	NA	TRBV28	TGTGCCAGCAGTTTCCCCGGCACTGCCTACGAGCAGTACTTC	CASSFPGTAYEQYF
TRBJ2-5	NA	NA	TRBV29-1	TGCAGCGTCGGGCAACCCCCGACAGGAGAGACCCAGTACTTC	CSVGQPPTGETQYF
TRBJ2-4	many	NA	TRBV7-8	TGTGCCAGCAGCTTAGATGGGGGCTTGTCCAAAAACATTCAGTACTTC	CASSLDGGLSKNIQYF
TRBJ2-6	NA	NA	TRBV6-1	TGTGCCAGCAGTGAAACCCGCTCTGGGGCCAACGTCCTGACTTTC	CASSETRSGANVLTF
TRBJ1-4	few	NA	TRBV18	TGTGCCAGCTCACCACGGCGTTCTAGGCTTTTGGAAGGGACTAATGAAAAACTGTTTTTT	CASSPRRSRLLEGTNEKLFF
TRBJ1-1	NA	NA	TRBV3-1	TGTGCCAGCAGCCACAGGGATGAAGCTTTCTTT	CASSHRDEAFF
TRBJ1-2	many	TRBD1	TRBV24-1	TGTGCCACCAGTGATCAGGACAGGGACGGCTACACCTTC	CATSDQDRDGYTF
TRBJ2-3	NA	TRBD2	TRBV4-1	TGCGCCAGCAGCACTGGGACTAGCGGGAGGGTTGGAGATACGCAGTATTTT	CASSTGTSGRVGDTQYF
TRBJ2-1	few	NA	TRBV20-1	TGCAGTGCTCTTTCCAACTCCTACAATGAGCAGTTCTTC	CSALSNSYNEQFF
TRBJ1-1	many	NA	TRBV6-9	TGTGCCAGCACCGAGAGGTTACCGAACACTGAAGCTTTCTTT	CASTERLPNTEAFF
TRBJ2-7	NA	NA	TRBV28	TGTGCCAGCAGTCCTCAGGGGTTTAACTCCTACGAGCAGTACTTC	CASSPQGFNSYEQYF
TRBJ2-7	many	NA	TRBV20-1	TGCAGTGCTAGCGGGAGAACCTTAGAGCAGTACTTC	CSASGRTLEQYF
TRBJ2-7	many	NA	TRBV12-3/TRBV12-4	TGTGCCAGCAGTTTAGATTGGGGGAACGAGCAGTACTTC	CASSLDWGNEQYF
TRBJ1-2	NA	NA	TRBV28	TGTGCCAGCAGTTTTTCCGGGATTGGCTACACCTTC	CASSFSGIGYTF
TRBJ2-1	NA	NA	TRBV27	TGTGCCAGCAAGGCCCGAAGCGGACGTCAGGCCCAGTTCTTC	CASKARSGRQAQFF
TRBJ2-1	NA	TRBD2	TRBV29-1	TGCAGCGTTGAGACTTTGCGGGAGGGAGACTACAATGAGCAGTTCTTC	CSVETLREGDYNEQFF
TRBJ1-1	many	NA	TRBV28	TGTGCCAGCAGTATCGGACTTTCGGACACTGAAGCTTTCTTT	CASSIGLSDTEAFF
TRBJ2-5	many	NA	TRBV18	TGTGCCAGCTCACCACCGGACGTTCAAGAGACCCAGTACTTC	CASSPPDVQETQYF
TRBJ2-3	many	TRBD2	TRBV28	TGTGCCAGCAGTCCCCTGGGGGGGGTCAGAACAGATACGCAGTATTTT	CASSPLGGVRTDTQYF